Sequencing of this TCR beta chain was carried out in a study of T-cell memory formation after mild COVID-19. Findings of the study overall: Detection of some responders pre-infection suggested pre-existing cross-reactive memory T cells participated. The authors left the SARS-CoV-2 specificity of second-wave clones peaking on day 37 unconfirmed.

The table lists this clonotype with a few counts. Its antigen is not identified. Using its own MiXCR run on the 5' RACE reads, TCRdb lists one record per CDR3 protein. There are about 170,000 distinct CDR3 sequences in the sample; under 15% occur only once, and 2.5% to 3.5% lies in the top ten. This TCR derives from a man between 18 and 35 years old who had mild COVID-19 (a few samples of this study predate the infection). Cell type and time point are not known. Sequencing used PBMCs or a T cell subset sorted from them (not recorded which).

The CDR3 DNA is TGTGCCAGCAGTGAGGGGGTGACCGGGGAGCTGTTTTTT. Amino acids: CASSEGVTGELFF. The chain has TRBV2 and TRBJ2-2; D may match TRBD1 or TRBD2 (5 bases each). Germline V gives CDR1 SNHLY, CDR2 FYNNEI. Trimming left V 3 bases short and J 5 bases short, with 7 bases between. The CDR3 has 13 residues.